This record looks at one T cell receptor beta chain sequence and its context. Its antigen is unidentified. This record belongs to a study of regulatory T cells in long-lasting Graves disease. Across the study: Graves' patients with a new diagnosis had received antithyroid drugs under 3 months.

In building TCR beta libraries, iRepertoire HTBI primers were used together with Arm-PCR of CDR3 regions. TCRdb redid the calling of the multiplex PCR reads with MiXCR, one entry per CDR3 protein. The sample shows over 300,000 distinct CDR3 sequences, 15% to 19% of them seen only once. Time point of the sample: newly diagnosed GD, antithyroid drugs for less than 3 months. The authors made the TCR library using RNA they extracted from PBMCs. Germline V gene data show CDR1 as MGHRA and CDR2 as YSYEKL. After removal of 2 bases from V and 3 bases from J, the junction contained 6 bases not matched to a gene. CDR3 length: 17 amino acids. Study-wide results and caveats: Favored usage of TRBV28, TRBJ1-2 and TRBJ2-5 was recorded in persistent disease. Peripheral blood, not thyroid tissue, was the sole material studied. Comparison showed that persistent patients shared more public clonotypes (fewer than 3,000) than new patients (roughly 970).

The material was peripheral blood mononuclear cells (PBMCs), obtained at new diagnosis, from a patient treated with antithyroid drugs. The TCR was taken from a female donor with Graves disease. V is TRBV4-1 and J is TRBJ2-3; 12 positions match TRBD2. The CDR3 region has the DNA TGCGCCAGCAGCCAAAGGCTAGCGGGAGGGCAAACAGATACGCAGTATTTT. Translated, it gives CASSQRLAGGQTDTQYF.